The 32 T cell receptor beta chains in this list originate from one sample, sequenced in a study of PD-1 blockade in classical Hodgkin lymphoma. Each patient's relapse followed autologous stem cell transplantation, and brentuximab vedotin exposure varied. The table came from immunoSEQ multiplex PCR; TCRdb's copy has only in-frame clones and leaves some out. The sample yields roughly 40,000 clones, approximately 87% seen once. This specimen was peripheral blood mononuclear cells (PBMCs), taken at baseline. All receptors come from a human donor with classical Hodgkin lymphoma.

V is TRBV6-1 and J is TRBJ2-1; possible D gene TRBD1, 6 bases. This CDR3 is built from 14 residues. V was clipped by 6 bases and J by 1 base, with 10 bases between them. Germline-derived CDR1 and CDR2 are MNHNS and SASEGT. The CDR3 coding sequence is TGTGCCAGCAGACTCCAGGGGTCCTACAATGAGCAGTTCTTC. Protein sequence: CASRLQGSYNEQFF.

This clone showed up just once. The chain has TRBV6-5 and TRBJ1-2, with D tentatively TRBD1 (5 bases). V was clipped by 4 bases and J by 5 bases, with 11 bases between them. CDR3 length equals 13 residues. Germline CDR1 is MNHEY and CDR2 is SVGAGI. The DNA for the CDR3 is TGTGCCAGCAGTTTCAGGGACGATTATGGCTACACCTTC. It translates to CASSFRDDYGYTF.

The rearrangement uses TRBV29-1 and TRBJ2-3; tentatively, D is TRBD1 or TRBD2 (5 bases each). Per the germline V gene, CDR1 is SQVTM and CDR2 is ANQGSEA. The ends were cut back, 3 bases at V and 4 bases at J, with 14 bases in the middle. The CDR3 is made up of 14 amino acids. CDR3 sequence reads: CSVDPIGAADTQYF. DNA for the CDR3: TGCAGCGTTGATCCTATCGGGGCGGCAGATACGCAGTATTTT.

This sequence joins TRBV18 and TRBJ2-4; 7 nucleotides match TRBD2. The CDR3 spans 20 residues. Trimming cost V 2 bases and J 3 bases; bases outside gene matches: 19. The germline CDR1 and CDR2 sequences are KGHSH and LQKENI. CDR3 DNA: TGTGCCAGCTCACCATCTCTATTAGTTTGGCCTAGCGGTAACAAAAACATTCAGTACTTC. This gives the protein CASSPSLLVWPSGNKNIQYF.

V gene TRBV10-3 combines with J gene TRBJ2-1; D ambiguous. CDR1 is ENHRY and CDR2 is SYGVKD in the germline V gene. V shed 0 bases and J shed 7 bases, with 4 bases lying between them. The CDR3 runs 12 residues. The CDR3 nucleotides are TGTGCCATCAGTGAGTCGAGGAATGAGCAGTTCTTC. As protein: CAISESRNEQFF.

The genes are TRBV9 and TRBJ1-6; 8 bases map to TRBD1. Germline CDR1 reads SGDLS; CDR2 reads YYNGEE. J was trimmed by 7 bases and V by 4 bases; bases with no gene match: 4. The CDR3 sequence is 14 residues long. The CDR3 sequence is CASSPRDRNSPLHF. The CDR3 DNA reads TGTGCCAGCAGCCCCCGGGACAGGAATTCACCCCTCCACTTT.

With respect to this clone: The junction departs from the called germline gene at one end, perhaps through a read error. The chain has TRBV5-3 and TRBJ2-5; tentative D call: TRBD1 (6 bases). TRBV5-3 is identified as an open reading frame with a role that is uncertain. The CDR3 is 13 residues long. This CDR3 reads CASSFGQTETQYF. Here the CDR3 DNA reads TGTGCCAGCAGCTTTGGACAGACAGAGACCCAGTACTTC.

The chain uses TRBV6-1 and TRBJ2-6; D gene unclear. Germline lookup yields CDR1 MNHNS and CDR2 SASEGT. CDR3 size: 18 residues. Trimming removed 2 bases from V and 0 bases from J, with 14 bases in between. CDR3 region: CASSEQPLTYSGANVLTF. CDR3 in DNA: TGTGCCAGCAGTGAACAGCCCCTCACTTACTCTGGGGCCAACGTCCTGACTTTC.

The CDR3 DNA reads as TGTGCCAGCAGTGTAGAAGGGGGCAGTGAAAAACTGTTTTTT. It codes for CASSVEGGSEKLFF. This chain uses TRBV2 with TRBJ1-4; 7 bases map to TRBD1. Germline V gene data show CDR1 as SNHLY and CDR2 as FYNNEI. CDR3 length: 14 amino acids. V lost 4 bases, J lost 7 bases, and 6 bases stayed unmatched.

The rearrangement joins TRBV6-5 to TRBJ1-2, with D unresolved. The CDR3 has 13 residues. V was clipped by 9 bases and J by 6 bases, with 17 bases between them. The germline CDR1 and CDR2 sequences are MNHEY and SVGAGI. CDR3 nucleotides: TGTGCCAGTCATAGGGCTCGGGTGGATGGCTACACCTTC. The encoded protein is CASHRARVDGYTF.

J is TRBJ2-5 and V is TRBV7-3; either TRBD1 or TRBD2 may fit D (5 bases each). CDR3 length equals 14 residues. The V gene lost 3 bases and the J gene lost 4 bases, with 12 bases spanning the gap. Germline loops: CDR1 SGHTA, CDR2 FQGTGA. Here the CDR3 DNA reads TGTGCCAGCAGCTTCCGCAGGGAGTCAGAGACCCAGTACTTC. Translating it yields CASSFRRESETQYF.

The chain links TRBV7-9 to TRBJ2-3, with TRBD2 identical over 11 bases. The ends lost 4 bases at V and 7 bases at J; junction bases unmatched: 4. Germline CDR1 is SEHNR and CDR2 is FQNEAQ (reference sequence). The CDR3 sequence is 14 residues long. CDR3 bases: TGTGCCAGCAGCTCCGGGACTAGCGGAAATACGCAGTATTTT. It is translated as CASSSGTSGNTQYF.

This chain links TRBV5-4 with TRBJ1-2, with D hard to call. The CDR3 has 12 residues. V lost 0 bases and J lost 4, with 4 bases in between. CDR1 and CDR2 (germline): SGHNT, YYREEE (reference sequence). CDR3 sequence (DNA): TGTGCCAGCAGCTTGGCCCCCTATGGCTACACCTTC. Amino acids: CASSLAPYGYTF.

The chain employs TRBV6-5 and TRBJ1-2, with 9 nucleotides matching TRBD1. Germline values: CDR1 MNHEY, CDR2 SVGAGI. After removal of 5 bases from V and 13 bases from J, the junction contained 11 bases not matched to a gene. CDR3 length: 13 amino acids. The CDR3 spells CASSTPGQGAGTF. In DNA, the CDR3 is TGTGCCAGCAGTACCCCGGGACAGGGTGCTGGCACCTTC.

This sequence joins TRBV5-4 and TRBJ2-1; D is unresolved. The CDR3 spans 14 residues. The germline V gene has CDR1 SGHNT and CDR2 YYREEE (reference sequence). The V gene lost 3 bases and the J gene lost 0 bases, with 7 bases spanning the gap. CDR3 residues: CASSWGSSYNEQFF. CDR3 nucleotide sequence: TGTGCCAGCAGCTGGGGAAGCTCCTACAATGAGCAGTTCTTC.

The rearrangement links TRBV19 to TRBJ1-1; D call uncertain. The CDR3 consists of 14 residues. Germline CDR1 reads LNHDA; CDR2 reads SQIVND (reference sequence). Between the trimmed V and J ends, which lost 4 bases and 4 bases, there was a span of 13 bases. In nucleotides, the CDR3 is TGTGCCAGTAGTAGCACCCAGGTGGGCACTGAAGCTTTCTTT. It specifies CASSSTQVGTEAFF.

The V gene is TRBV7-6, the J gene TRBJ1-1; no firm D call. V dropped 0 bases and J dropped 8 bases, with 10 bases sitting between them. The CDR3 extends over 13 amino acids. CDR1 SGHVS and CDR2 FNYEAQ come from the germline V gene. The CDR3 spells CASSLASTLEAFF. CDR3 nucleotide sequence: TGTGCCAGCAGCTTAGCAAGCACCTTAGAAGCTTTCTTT.

The chain couples TRBV5-6 to TRBJ1-1; possible D gene TRBD1, 5 bases. The CDR3 is made up of 14 amino acids. Germline V CDR1 and CDR2: SGHDT, YYEEEE. V was shortened by 3 bases and J by 4 bases, with 13 bases between the two germline ends. CDR3 residues: CASSSLGGTTEAFF. Written as DNA, the CDR3 is TGTGCCAGCAGCTCGCTCGGGGGGACCACTGAAGCTTTCTTT.

The chain employs TRBV5-1 and TRBJ2-7; 12 bases map to TRBD1. The germline gives CDR1 SGHRS, CDR2 YFSETQ. There are 14 residues in the CDR3. After removal of 4 bases from V and 11 bases from J, the junction contained 10 bases not matched to a gene. The CDR3 loop is CASSPGTGGPVKYF. The CDR3, as DNA: TGCGCCAGCAGCCCAGGGACAGGGGGCCCCGTTAAGTACTTC.

The CDR3 DNA reads TGTGCCAGCCGATTTAGACAGGGGACCACCGGGGAGCTGTTTTTT. The encoded protein is CASRFRQGTTGELFF. V and J are TRBV6-6 and TRBJ2-2; 8 bases are a match to TRBD1. Germline lookup yields CDR1 MNHNY and CDR2 SVGAGI (reference sequence). The length of the CDR3 is 15 residues. Unmatched junction bases numbered 9, after V lost 8 bases and J lost 4 bases.

The rearrangement links TRBV10-3 to TRBJ2-3, with D tentatively TRBD2 (7 bases). This CDR3 has 17 amino acids. V shed 7 bases and J shed 0 bases, with 20 bases lying between them. Germline V gives CDR1 ENHRY, CDR2 SYGVKD. The CDR3 protein is CAIKGQRAGASTDTQYF. The CDR3 nucleotides are TGTGCCATCAAAGGACAGCGGGCGGGGGCCAGCACAGATACGCAGTATTTT.

This clone was detected a few times. The chain recombines TRBV9 with TRBJ2-3; TRBD1 matches at 11 bases. This CDR3 region has 14 residues. The junction had 6 bases not matched to a gene; V was cut back by 7 bases and J by 5 bases. Germline CDR1 SGDLS, CDR2 YYNGEE. CDR3 loop: CASSGTGGGDTQYF. The DNA of the CDR3 is TGTGCCAGCTCCGGGACAGGGGGGGGAGATACGCAGTATTTT. The whole variable domain, filled in from reference TRBV9 and TRBJ2-3, reads DSGVTQTPKHLITATGQRVTLRCSPRSGDLSVYWYQQSLDQGLQFLIQYYNGEERAKGNILERFSAQQFPDLHSELNLSSLELGDSALYFCASSGTGGGDTQYFGPGTRLTVL.

The V gene is TRBV19, the J gene TRBJ1-4, with TRBD1 as a possible D gene (6 bases). The ends were cut back, 5 bases at V and 10 bases at J, with 20 bases in the middle. Germline V CDR1 and CDR2: LNHDA, SQIVND (reference sequence). The CDR3 is 15 amino acids. In DNA, the CDR3 is TGTGCCAGTAGTCTCGCCGGACAGTCAGGACCAAAACTGTTTTTT. Protein product: CASSLAGQSGPKLFF.

This clone occurred a few times. The chain employs TRBV10-1 and TRBJ1-5; no clear D. This CDR3 contains 16 residues. Trimming shortened V by 6 bases and J by 1 base, and 16 bases separated the two germline ends. Germline lookup yields CDR1 WNHNN and CDR2 SYGVQD (reference sequence). The CDR3 is CASRRGPGGSNQPQHF. The CDR3 DNA is TGCGCCAGCAGGAGAGGTCCCGGCGGGAGCAATCAGCCCCAGCATTTT.

The chain employs TRBV2 and TRBJ1-6; 8 positions agree with TRBD1. The length of the CDR3 is 15 residues. The junction had 4 bases not matched to a gene; V was cut back by 3 bases and J by 6 bases. From germline, CDR1 is SNHLY and CDR2 FYNNEI. This CDR3 is CASSERGQANSPLHF. The CDR3 bases are TGTGCCAGCAGTGAGAGGGGACAGGCTAATTCACCCCTCCACTTT.

This rearrangement joins TRBV9 to TRBJ1-6; D remains unclear. Trimming shortened V by 4 bases and J by 5 bases, and 10 bases separated the two germline ends. Germline loops: CDR1 SGDLS, CDR2 YYNGEE. This CDR3 has 14 amino acids. CDR3 region: CASSFAGDNSPLHF. CDR3 in DNA: TGTGCCAGCAGCTTCGCGGGAGATAATTCACCCCTCCACTTT. Complete variable domain (other parts from reference TRBV9 and TRBJ1-6): DSGVTQTPKHLITATGQRVTLRCSPRSGDLSVYWYQQSLDQGLQFLIQYYNGEERAKGNILERFSAQQFPDLHSELNLSSLELGDSALYFCASSFAGDNSPLHFGNGTRLTVT.

The chain is built from TRBV29-1 and TRBJ1-2; D uncertain. V shed 4 bases and J shed 5 bases, with 11 bases lying between them. The CDR3 sequence is 12 residues long. The germline gives CDR1 SQVTM, CDR2 ANQGSEA. The CDR3 DNA follows: TGCAGCGTTGCATCGGCGGGGTATGGCTACACCTTC. Translating gives CSVASAGYGYTF.

The chain uses TRBV10-3 and TRBJ1-5; tentatively, D is TRBD1 (5 bases). Germline CDR1 is ENHRY and CDR2 is SYGVKD. Trimming took 6 bases from V and 6 from J, leaving 12 bases between them. This CDR3 region has 13 residues. In DNA, the CDR3 is TGTGCCATCAGCGGCAGGGTTGGTCAGCCCCAGCATTTT. Amino acids: CAISGRVGQPQHF.

CDR3 amino acids: CASSPDRVNTEAFF. CDR3 bases: TGTGCCAGCAGCCCCGACAGGGTGAACACTGAAGCTTTCTTT. This rearrangement joins TRBV28 to TRBJ1-1; 7 nucleotides align to TRBD1. Germline CDR1 and CDR2: MDHEN and SYDVKM. The CDR3 extends over 14 amino acids. V trimming: 6 bases; J trimming: 0 bases; junction bases outside the gene matches: 4.

The rearrangement links TRBV5-1 to TRBJ1-2, with D possibly matching TRBD1 (6 bases). Trimming took 2 bases from V and 2 from J, leaving 10 bases between them. The germline V gene encodes CDR1 SGHRS and CDR2 YFSETQ. This CDR3 region has 14 residues. In DNA form, the CDR3 reads TGCGCCAGCAGCTTCGGGGGCTTAAACTATGGCTACACCTTC. Translating gives CASSFGGLNYGYTF.

This clone was seen a handful of times. The rearrangement joins TRBV7-2 to TRBJ1-1; D uncertain. This CDR3 contains 13 residues. The germline gives CDR1 SGHTA, CDR2 FQGNSA. Trimming stripped 4 bases from V and 1 base from J, with 7 bases between. The DNA for the CDR3 is TGTGCCAGCAGCTCAATGGGGAACACTGAAGCTTTCTTT. Translation gives CASSSMGNTEAFF.

V usage is TRBV5-7 and J usage is TRBJ2-2; 10 positions match TRBD1. TRBV5-7 is noted as an ORF with a role that remains uncertain. CDR3 length: 17 residues. V lost 4 bases, J lost 4 bases, and 10 bases stayed unmatched. The DNA of the CDR3 is TGTGCCAGCAGCCTCCCCCGGGACAGGGGCTGCACCGGGGAGCTGTTTTTT. The encoded protein is CASSLPRDRGCTGELFF.